The rows below give T cell receptor beta chains drawn from one sample of a study of blood T cell repertoires in COVID-19. Clones were sequenced by immunoSEQ multiplex PCR, and TCRdb holds only the in-frame ones, with some missing. The sample carries some 340,000 clones, 83% recorded once. The sequencing input was peripheral blood. The receptor set was obtained from a man younger than 45 with active or convalescent COVID-19. Both conserved end residues are part of each CDR3. D genes are given only for firm matches. Expanded clones are given a class, and other clones once, few, many or no size at all.

>TRBV12-3/TRBV12-4|TRBD1|TRBJ1-2|.
TGTGCCAGCAGTTTTGCCGGGACAGTTTACTACACCTTC
CASSFAGTVYYTF
>TRBV29-1|.|TRBJ1-2|.
TGCAGCGTTGAAAACAGGTTTAACTATGGCTACACCTTC
CSVENRFNYGYTF
>TRBV11-2|.|TRBJ2-5|.
TGTGCCAGCAGACCTACGTACCAAGAGACCCAGTACTTC
CASRPTYQETQYF
>TRBV28|.|TRBJ1-6|.
TGTGCCAGCAGACCACATAACCCCCTTTCGACAGGCTTTGGCTCACCCCTCCACTTT
CASRPHNPLSTGFGSPLHF
>TRBV4-1|.|TRBJ1-3|.
TGCGCCAGCAGCCAATTATCCCTATGGAACACCATATATTTT
CASSQLSLWNTIYF
>TRBV11-3|TRBD2|TRBJ2-3|.
TGTGCCAGCAGCCGGCCGGGGGGGGGCACAGATACGCAGTATTTT
CASSRPGGGTDTQYF
>TRBV9|TRBD1|TRBJ1-1|.
TGTGCCAGCAGCGTCAGGGGGGCCCCCGGCACTGAAGCTTTCTTT
CASSVRGAPGTEAFF
>TRBV18|.|TRBJ2-7|.
TGTGCCAGCTCACCGAAACGGGACGAGCAGTACTTC
CASSPKRDEQYF
>TRBV10-3|TRBD2|TRBJ2-6|few
TGTGCCACCGGGACTAGCGGGGGCTCTGGGGCCAACGTCCTGACTTTC
CATGTSGGSGANVLTF
>TRBV5-1|TRBD1|TRBJ2-3|.
TGCGCCAGCAGCTTGTCCGGACAGGGTACAGATACGCAGTATTTT
CASSLSGQGTDTQYF
>TRBV6-5|TRBD1|TRBJ1-5|.
TGTGCCAGCCGCTGGGACAGCCCTTATCAGCCCCAGCATTTT
CASRWDSPYQPQHF
>TRBV7-9|.|TRBJ1-2|.
TGTGCCAGCAGCTTAGGTGCAGGGGTGGATGGCTACACCTTC
CASSLGAGVDGYTF
>TRBV3-1/TRBV3-2|TRBD1|TRBJ1-4|.
TGTGCCAGCAGCCAAGGGGGGACAGGCGAACTGTTTTTT
CASSQGGTGELFF
>TRBV4-3|.|TRBJ2-1|.
TGCGCCAGCAGTGTCACTAGAATGAATGAGCAGTTCTTC
CASSVTRMNEQFF
>TRBV6-2/TRBV6-3|TRBD2|TRBJ2-1|.
TGTGCCAGCAGTTACTCCTTGGGGACTACCTACAATGAGCAGTTCTTC
CASSYSLGTTYNEQFF
>TRBV5-1|TRBD1|TRBJ2-7|.
TGCGCCAGCAGCTTGGCAGGGGGCAATTACGAGCAGTACTTC
CASSLAGGNYEQYF
>TRBV19|TRBD1|TRBJ1-2|.
TGTGCCAGTAGTATAGGGGGACAGGGCTTGGGCTACACCTTC
CASSIGGQGLGYTF
>TRBV5-6|.|TRBJ2-4|once
TGTGCCAGCACCTCTAGACGGGCAAAGGGAGAAGGGGCCAAAAACATTCAGTACTTC
CASTSRRAKGEGAKNIQYF
>TRBV7-3|TRBD1|TRBJ2-1|.
TGTGCCAGCAGCGGGCTCCGGGACAGGGGGGCCAGTGAGCAGTTCTTC
CASSGLRDRGASEQFF
>TRBV28|.|TRBJ1-2|once
TGTGCCAGCAGTACCCCAGGTCGGGGTGGCTACACCTTC
CASSTPGRGGYTF
>TRBV12-3/TRBV12-4|.|TRBJ1-5|.
TGTGCCAGCAGTTTTCCCCTTCAGCCCCAGCATTTT
CASSFPLQPQHF
>TRBV24-1|.|TRBJ2-6|.
TGTGCCACCAGTGACCCCAGGGTCTCTGGGGCCAACGTCCTGACTTTC
CATSDPRVSGANVLTF
>TRBV29-1|TRBD2|TRBJ2-3|.
TGCAGCGTACCCGGGACTAGCGGGGGGGGAGATACGCAGTATTTT
CSVPGTSGGGDTQYF
>TRBV4-3|TRBD2|TRBJ2-2|.
TGCGCCAGCAGCCAAGATTTAGGCGGGGGGAACACCGGGGAGCTGTTTTTT
CASSQDLGGGNTGELFF
>TRBV24-1|TRBD1|TRBJ2-5|few
TGTGCCACTCGGGACAGGGAGACCCAGTACTTC
CATRDRETQYF
>TRBV2|TRBD1|TRBJ1-4|few
TGTGCCAGCAGGCGGGACAGTGTTGCAACTAATGAAAAACTGTTTTTT
CASRRDSVATNEKLFF
>TRBV15|TRBD1|TRBJ1-2|.
TGTGCCACCAGCAGAGATCCCGGGACAGGGCCCTATGGCTACACCTTC
CATSRDPGTGPYGYTF